Listed below are T cell receptor beta chains from one sample, sequenced in a study of blood T cell repertoires in COVID-19. Clones were sequenced by immunoSEQ multiplex PCR, and TCRdb holds only the in-frame ones, with some missing. The sample lists roughly 300,000 clones, approximately 89% occurring once. The sample was PBMCs or T cells enriched from blood (not recorded which). These receptor sequences come from a woman aged 25 to 39 who had recovered from COVID-19. Both conserved end residues are part of each CDR3. A D gene is named only where the DNA matches it firmly. Some rows have no size entry. The others give once, few or many, or a class for an expanded clone.

clone_size cdr3_length j_call v_call d_call cdr3_aa cdr3_nt
NA 15 TRBJ1-6 TRBV7-2 TRBD1 CASSTLTGGYSPLHF TGTGCCAGCAGCACCTTGACAGGGGGCTATTCACCCCTCCACTTT
NA 14 TRBJ1-3 TRBV4-3 NA CASSQGGDGNTIYF TGCGCCAGCAGCCAAGGGGGGGACGGAAACACCATATATTTT
NA 13 TRBJ1-2 TRBV27 TRBD1 CASSADRGWGYTF TGTGCCAGCAGTGCCGACAGGGGTTGGGGCTACACCTTC
NA 12 TRBJ2-7 TRBV7-9 NA CASTNRPYEQYF TGTGCCAGCACGAACAGGCCCTACGAGCAGTACTTC
NA 16 TRBJ2-5 TRBV2 TRBD2 CASKRGGGALQETQYF TGTGCCAGCAAGCGAGGCGGGGGGGCCTTACAAGAGACCCAGTACTTC
NA 11 TRBJ1-1 TRBV6-5 NA CASTRSREAFF TGTGCCAGCACCCGGTCCCGTGAAGCTTTCTTT
NA 17 TRBJ1-2 TRBV27 TRBD1 CASRILGTGAPNYGYTF TGTGCCAGCAGGATACTCGGGACAGGGGCGCCCAACTATGGCTACACCTTC
NA 14 TRBJ1-6 TRBV28 NA CASIRQNHNSPLHF TGTGCCAGCATTAGACAGAACCATAATTCACCCCTCCACTTT
NA 15 TRBJ2-1 TRBV5-5 NA CASSLDYPAPPEQFF TGTGCCAGCAGCTTGGACTACCCCGCGCCCCCTGAGCAGTTCTTC
NA 12 TRBJ2-7 TRBV5-4 NA CASSSGAYEQYF TGTGCCAGCAGCTCGGGGGCCTACGAGCAGTACTTC
once 17 TRBJ1-5 TRBV19 NA CASSPTLSGGGNQPQHF TGTGCCAGTAGTCCGACCCTCTCGGGGGGAGGCAATCAGCCCCAGCATTTT
NA 11 TRBJ1-5 TRBV12-3/TRBV12-4 NA CASSGGGEEHF TGTGCCAGCAGCGGCGGAGGGGAAGAACATTTT
NA 15 TRBJ1-1 TRBV19 NA CASSITRTPNTEAFF TGTGCCAGTAGTATAACAAGGACACCGAACACTGAAGCTTTCTTT
NA 15 TRBJ2-7 TRBV5-1 NA CASSLGPRTVYEQYF TGCGCCAGCAGCTTGGGCCCGCGGACAGTCTACGAGCAGTACTTC
NA 17 TRBJ2-7 TRBV7-8 TRBD1 CASSSWVGRDRVYEQYF TGTGCCAGCAGCTCCTGGGTGGGTCGGGACAGGGTGTACGAGCAGTACTTC
once 15 TRBJ2-3 TRBV24-1 NA CATSDRMGGIDTQYF TGTGCCACCAGTGATCGAATGGGGGGAATAGATACGCAGTATTTT
once 16 TRBJ1-1 TRBV29-1 TRBD1 CSVEGKTGTVNTEAFF TGCAGCGTTGAGGGTAAAACGGGGACAGTGAACACTGAAGCTTTCTTT
NA 16 TRBJ1-1 TRBV4-3 NA CASSQENRGYDTEAFF TGCGCCAGCAGCCAAGAGAATCGGGGGTACGACACTGAAGCTTTCTTT
NA 15 TRBJ2-1 TRBV6-5 TRBD1 CASSLRQGARDEQFF TGTGCCAGCAGTTTACGACAGGGGGCTCGGGATGAGCAGTTCTTC
NA 15 TRBJ1-5 TRBV6-5 NA CASSYLGYSNQPQHF TGTGCCAGCAGTTACCTAGGCTATAGCAATCAGCCCCAGCATTTT
NA 16 TRBJ2-5 TRBV3-1/TRBV3-2 TRBD2 CASSPNSGGKKETQYF TGTGCCAGCAGCCCCAATAGCGGGGGGAAGAAAGAGACCCAGTACTTC
NA 15 TRBJ2-5 TRBV19 NA CASSQGSFRAETQYF TGTGCCAGTAGTCAGGGGTCTTTCCGTGCAGAGACCCAGTACTTC
once 15 TRBJ1-3 TRBV6-2/TRBV6-3 NA CASSYRSSSGNTIYF TGTGCCAGCAGTTACCGTAGCAGCTCTGGAAACACCATATATTTT
NA 13 TRBJ2-7 TRBV6-5 TRBD1 CASRSDRGYEQYF TGTGCCAGCAGGAGTGACAGGGGATACGAGCAGTACTTC
NA 19 TRBJ2-3 TRBV11-2 TRBD2 CASSLVEGLAGRATDTQYF TGTGCCAGCAGCTTAGTCGAGGGACTAGCGGGGAGGGCCACAGATACGCAGTATTTT
NA 14 TRBJ1-2 TRBV4-1 NA CASSPYLVDYGYTF TGCGCCAGCAGTCCCTACTTGGTGGACTATGGCTACACCTTC
NA 15 TRBJ1-3 TRBV4-2 NA CASSHKSESGNTIYF TGTGCCAGCAGCCACAAAAGTGAGTCAGGAAACACCATATATTTT
NA 13 TRBJ1-1 TRBV6-2/TRBV6-3 NA CASSYRVRTEAFF TGTGCCAGCAGTTACCGAGTGAGGACTGAAGCTTTCTTT
NA 18 TRBJ2-3 TRBV4-1 TRBD1 CASSQGVQGKLSTDTQYF TGCGCCAGCAGCCAGGGAGTACAGGGGAAACTTAGCACAGATACGCAGTATTTT
NA 13 TRBJ2-7 TRBV10-3 TRBD1 CATEQGARYEQYF TGTGCCACCGAACAGGGGGCGCGCTACGAGCAGTACTTC
NA 13 TRBJ2-7 TRBV11-3 NA CASSRSKLHEQYF TGTGCCAGCAGCCGATCAAAACTACACGAGCAGTACTTC
many 15 TRBJ1-5 TRBV9 NA CASSQIEGDNQPQHF TGTGCCAGCAGCCAAATAGAAGGAGACAATCAGCCCCAGCATTTT
NA 12 TRBJ2-7 TRBV30 TRBD1 CAWSNIPGQGYF TGTGCCTGGAGCAACATTCCGGGACAGGGTTACTTC
NA 12 TRBJ1-3 TRBV6-5 TRBD1 CASRHRQGPAYF TGTGCCAGCAGACATCGACAGGGCCCGGCATATTTT
NA 14 TRBJ1-4 TRBV30 NA CAWSVGGGSEKLFF TGTGCCTGGAGTGTGGGGGGCGGGAGTGAAAAACTGTTTTTT
NA 15 TRBJ2-2 TRBV6-1 NA CASSELGGPTGELFF TGTGCCAGCAGTGAATTGGGCGGGCCTACCGGGGAGCTGTTTTTT
few 13 TRBJ1-6 TRBV4-2 NA CASSQSGVSPLHF TGTGCCAGCAGCCAGTCGGGGGTGTCACCCCTCCACTTT
NA 16 TRBJ2-2 TRBV7-9 TRBD2 CASRLGPSGETGELFF TGTGCCAGCAGGTTGGGCCCTAGCGGGGAGACCGGGGAGCTGTTTTTT
NA 17 TRBJ2-2 TRBV7-3 TRBD1 CASSLTGDSINTGELFF TGTGCCAGCAGCTTAACCGGGGACAGTATCAACACCGGGGAGCTGTTTTTT
NA 14 TRBJ1-6 TRBV7-2 NA CASSRVGANSPLHF TGTGCCAGCAGCCGTGTCGGAGCTAATTCACCCCTCCACTTT
NA 15 TRBJ2-2 TRBV27 TRBD1 CASSFDRADTGELFF TGTGCCAGCAGTTTCGACAGGGCCGACACCGGGGAGCTGTTTTTT
NA 15 TRBJ1-2 TRBV4-2 TRBD1 CASRPPGQGNYGYTF TGTGCCAGCAGACCTCCCGGACAGGGTAACTATGGCTACACCTTC
NA 13 TRBJ1-1 TRBV14 NA CASSHTGPTEAFF TGTGCCAGCAGCCATACAGGGCCGACTGAAGCTTTCTTT
NA 17 TRBJ2-1 TRBV5-1 NA CASSLGGVRSSYNEQFF TGCGCCAGCAGCTTGGGGGGGGTCCGGAGCTCCTACAATGAGCAGTTCTTC
NA 13 TRBJ1-1 TRBV10-1 NA CASTREGSAEAFF TGCGCCAGCACCCGGGAGGGTTCGGCCGAAGCTTTCTTT
NA 15 TRBJ1-1 TRBV9 NA CASSAAGGVNTEAFF TGTGCCAGCAGCGCGGCGGGAGGGGTGAACACTGAAGCTTTCTTT
NA 15 TRBJ1-1 TRBV11-3 NA CASSPRGRANTEAFF TGTGCCAGCAGCCCGCGGGGTCGGGCGAACACTGAAGCTTTCTTT